This T cell receptor beta chain was obtained from a study of cytomegalovirus exposure and HLA in healthy donors. Concerning this clone: Its antigen is not known. The junction and the germline gene differ at one end; a read error may be behind it.

60 Vbeta and 13 Jbeta primers were used in PCR. The method was immunoSEQ multiplex PCR; TCRdb's version includes in-frame clones alone and lacks a portion of them. The sample includes about 130,000 clones, about three quarters seen only once; the top ten take about 2.6%. Study observations and caveats: The classifier, whose performance was assessed in both the original and validation cohorts, reportedly diagnosed cytomegalovirus status with high specificity and sensitivity. It was likely that a cluster of highly shared sequence variants was a sequencing artifact.

The TCR originated in a human donor in good health. Sequencing used PBMCs.

The CDR3 reads CASSLARDPYEKLFF. In DNA, the CDR3 is TGTGCCAGCAGCCTAGCCCGGGATCCGTATGAAAAACTGTTTTTT. The gene calls are TRBV7-2 and TRBJ1-4; no reliable D call. CDR1 is SGHTA, CDR2 FQGNSA, per germline. The CDR3 runs to 15 residues.